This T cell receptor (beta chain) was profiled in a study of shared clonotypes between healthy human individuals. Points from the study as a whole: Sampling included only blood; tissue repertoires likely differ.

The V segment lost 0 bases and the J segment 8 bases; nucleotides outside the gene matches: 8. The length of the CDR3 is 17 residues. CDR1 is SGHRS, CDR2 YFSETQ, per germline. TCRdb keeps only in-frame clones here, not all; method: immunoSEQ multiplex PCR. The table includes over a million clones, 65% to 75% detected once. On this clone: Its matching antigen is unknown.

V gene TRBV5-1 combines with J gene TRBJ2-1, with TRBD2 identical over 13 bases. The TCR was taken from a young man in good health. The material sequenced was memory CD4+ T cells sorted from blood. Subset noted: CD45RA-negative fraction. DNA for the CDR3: TGCGCCAGCAGCTTGGAGGTACTAGCGGGGGGGCGCTATGAGCAGTTCTTC. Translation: CASSLEVLAGGRYEQFF.